The source of this T cell receptor beta chain is a study of blood T cell repertoires in COVID-19 (dated by TCRdb to about 2020). Regarding the complete study: The collaborator samples originated in the United States, Italy and Spain and spanned the acute and convalescent phases of COVID-19. The prospective study material was composed of cDNA or gDNA derived from T cells, B-cell-depleted T cells, or PBMCs. Deeply sampled blood TCRbeta repertoires from subjects exposed to, actively infected with, or recovered from COVID-19 were included in the dataset. The repertoires were made available in a free public database intended to serve as a resource for research on the immune response to SARS-CoV-2. The samples were drawn from the first 160 participants of the ongoing ImmuneRACE study and from 950 to 1,500 subjects provided by 6 global collaborators. Sample metadata almost always included a de-identified subject ID, COVID-19 status, age in years and sex. Where available, HLA class I and class II types were taken from metadata supplied by the sample provider and were not determined by assay-based typing. What the research found in general, with its limitations: Clinical and demographic metadata were provided uncurated, with the amount varying by source and participant.

Notes on this clone: The target of this receptor is not known. No quality values exist for individual bases; no much larger clone is one base distant.

Between the V and J ends, shortened by 1 base and 7 bases respectively, the junction contains 13 bases. Looking up the germline V gene (reference sequence) yields CDR1 LGHDT and CDR2 YNNKEL. The CDR3 starts with the cysteine, ends with the phenylalanine, and has 15 residues. Of the read, only the CDR3 DNA is kept; its 45 bases are in frame from base 1. The immunoSEQ Assay, a bias-controlled multiplex PCR, was used to amplify TCRbeta CDR3 regions from genomic DNA. The paper's data handling went like this. Nucleated cell counts per sample were estimated from amplification of reference gene primers within the assay. Sequence reads were collapsed and filtered to measure the absolute abundance of every unique TCRbeta CDR3 rearrangement. For each sample, productive Simpson clonality was calculated as the square root of Simpson's diversity index over productive rearrangements. TCRdb obtained this table from immuneACCESS and retained in-frame rearrangements with V and J assigned. These tables miss some clones; where compared with another copy, unresolved V genes account for less than half of the shortfall, and the remainder is unexplained. That table gives V, J and clone size, and the DNA gave D and trimming. Here the sample has more than 50,000 clones; 89% occur a single time. The leading ten clones occupy around 5.1% of the sample.

Whole blood was collected in K2EDTA tubes by collaborating institutions according to the institutions' own protocols. For TCRbeta analysis, collaborators shipped samples in one of three forms: frozen whole blood, isolated PBMCs, or DNA extracted from either of those sample types. Sample: peripheral blood. The chain is made from TRBV3-1 (or the pseudogene TRBV3-2) and TRBJ2-2; no D gene can be assigned with confidence. The sequence was obtained from a man in his fifties or sixties with active COVID-19. In nucleotides, the sequence is TGTGCCAGCAGCCAAGGGGCCCCCCCCCGCGGGGAGCTGTTTTTT. Its product reads: CASSQGAPPRGELFF.